The 2 T cell receptor beta chains below all came from one sample that was sequenced in a study of T-cell reconstitution after alpha-beta-depleted transplantation in children. During its preparation, the TCRbeta library received unique molecular identifiers. TCRdb ran MiXCR on the PCR reads and lists one entry per CDR3 protein. The sample includes about 540,000 distinct CDR3 sequences, about a sixth of them seen just once. Sequences were derived from PBMCs from the stem cell graft donor, sampled from the stem cell graft. These receptors were obtained from a human donor who donated a stem cell graft to a child with acute lymphoblastic leukemia.

This clonotype occurred a few times. The chain is built from TRBV14 and TRBJ2-1; D gene unclear. The germline V and J ends were trimmed by 2 bases and 2 bases, with 7 bases remaining between them. Germline CDR1 is SGHDN and CDR2 is FVKESK. The CDR3 loop spans 14 amino acids. Written as DNA, the CDR3 is TGTGCCAGCAGCCAACGCACAGCCTACAATGAGCAGTTCTTC. This translates into CASSQRTAYNEQFF.

This clonotype was counted only a few times. This chain connects TRBV5-1 to TRBJ2-1; the D gene is possibly TRBD2 (6 bases). This CDR3 is 15 amino acids long. Germline V CDR1 and CDR2: SGHRS, YFSETQ. The V end was cut by 0 bases, the J end by 3 bases, with 10 bases between. The CDR3 sequence is CASSLVGGNYNEQFF. The CDR3 coding sequence is TGCGCCAGCAGCTTGGTCGGGGGTAACTACAATGAGCAGTTCTTC.